The table lists the clone carrying this TCR beta chain with many counts. Antigen: not known. The CDR3 covers 13 residues. Germline assignment: CDR1 MDHEN and CDR2 SYDVKM. J was trimmed by 6 bases and V by 5 bases; bases with no gene match: 5. Amplified regions were TCR beta CDR3 sequences from RNA transcripts. With the HTBI primer set, the TCR CDR3 went through a first round of RT-PCR. From the multiplex PCR reads, TCRdb called clonotypes with MiXCR, one entry per CDR3 protein. There are a few hundred thousand distinct CDR3 sequences in the sample; approximately 17% occur only once, and approximately 15% lies in the top ten. Each 10 ml fresh peripheral blood draw supplied the PBMCs. This record comes from a study of T cells in Graves' hyperthyroidism and ophthalmopathy. General observations from the study: From stable hyperthyroidism, ophthalmopathy was set apart by a 13 V-J model. Appearing also in blood were most of the thyroid clonotypes expanded above 0.001.

The sample was blood. The sequence was collected from a woman aged 18-30 years with Graves' ophthalmopathy. The rearrangement links TRBV28 to TRBJ1-1; TRBD1 aligns across 8 bases. In nucleotides, the CDR3 is TGTGCCAGCAGTCTCCAGGGGGCCGCTGAAGCTTTCTTT. Translated: CASSLQGAAEAFF.